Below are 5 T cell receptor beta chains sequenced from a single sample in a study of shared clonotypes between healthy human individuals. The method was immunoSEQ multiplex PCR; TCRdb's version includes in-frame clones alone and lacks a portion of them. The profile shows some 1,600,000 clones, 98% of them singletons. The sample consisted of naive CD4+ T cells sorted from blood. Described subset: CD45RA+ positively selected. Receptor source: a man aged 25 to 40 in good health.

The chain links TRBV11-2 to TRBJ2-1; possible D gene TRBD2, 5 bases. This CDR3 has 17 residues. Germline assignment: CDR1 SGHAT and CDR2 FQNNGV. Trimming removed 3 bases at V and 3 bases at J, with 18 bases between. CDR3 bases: TGTGCCAGCAGCTTGAGGGCCTGGACGACACACTACAATGAGCAGTTCTTC. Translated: CASSLRAWTTHYNEQFF.

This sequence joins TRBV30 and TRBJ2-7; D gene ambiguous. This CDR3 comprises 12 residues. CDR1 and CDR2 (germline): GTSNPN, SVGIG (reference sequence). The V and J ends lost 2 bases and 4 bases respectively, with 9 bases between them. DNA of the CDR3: TGTGCCTGGAGTCCCAATGGGTACGAGCAGTACTTC. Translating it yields CAWSPNGYEQYF.

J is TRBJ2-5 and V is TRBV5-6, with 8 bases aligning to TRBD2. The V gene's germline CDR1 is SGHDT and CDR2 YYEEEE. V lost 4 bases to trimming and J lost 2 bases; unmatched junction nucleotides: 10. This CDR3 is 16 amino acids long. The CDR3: CASSPGGQMGQETQYF. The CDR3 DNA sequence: TGTGCCAGCAGCCCGGGGGGGCAAATGGGTCAAGAGACCCAGTACTTC.

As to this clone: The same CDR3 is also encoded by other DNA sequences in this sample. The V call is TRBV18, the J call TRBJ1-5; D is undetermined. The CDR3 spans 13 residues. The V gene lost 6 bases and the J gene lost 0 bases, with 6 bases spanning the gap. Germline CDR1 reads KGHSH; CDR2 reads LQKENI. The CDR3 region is CASSRDSNQPQHF. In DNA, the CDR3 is TGTGCCAGCTCCCGCGATAGCAATCAGCCCCAGCATTTT. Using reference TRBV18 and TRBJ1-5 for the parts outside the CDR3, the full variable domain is NAGVMQNPRHLVRRRGQEARLRCSPMKGHSHVYWYRQLPEEGLKFMVYLQKENIIDESGMPKERFSAEFPKEGPSILRIQQVVRGDSAAYFCASSRDSNQPQHFGDGTRLSIL.

CDR3 region: CASTEQYTDTQYF. The CDR3 nucleotides read TGTGCCAGCACGGAGCAGTACACAGATACGCAGTATTTT. The chain has TRBV27 and TRBJ2-3; D call uncertain. This CDR3 region has 13 residues. CDR1 and CDR2 from the germline V gene are MNHEY and SMNVEV (reference sequence). Trimming took off 7 bases at V and 2 bases at J, with 10 bases between the two ends.